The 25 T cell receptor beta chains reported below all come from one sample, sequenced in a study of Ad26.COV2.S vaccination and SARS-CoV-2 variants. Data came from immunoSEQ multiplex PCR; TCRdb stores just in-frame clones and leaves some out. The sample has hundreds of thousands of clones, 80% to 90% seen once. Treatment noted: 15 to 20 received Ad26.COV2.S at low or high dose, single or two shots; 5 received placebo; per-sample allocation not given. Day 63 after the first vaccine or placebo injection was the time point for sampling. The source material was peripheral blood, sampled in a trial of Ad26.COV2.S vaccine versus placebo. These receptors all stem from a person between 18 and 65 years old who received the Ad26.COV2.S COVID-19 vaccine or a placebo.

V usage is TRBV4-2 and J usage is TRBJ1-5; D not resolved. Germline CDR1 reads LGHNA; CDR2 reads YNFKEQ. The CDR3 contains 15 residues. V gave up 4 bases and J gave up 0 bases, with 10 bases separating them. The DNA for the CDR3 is TGTGCCAGCAGCCCCCGGGAGTATAGCAATCAGCCCCAGCATTTT. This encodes CASSPREYSNQPQHF.

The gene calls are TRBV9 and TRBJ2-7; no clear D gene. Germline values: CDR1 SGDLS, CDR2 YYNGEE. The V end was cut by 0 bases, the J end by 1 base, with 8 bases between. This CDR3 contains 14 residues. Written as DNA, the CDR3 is TGTGCCAGCAGCGTAGTTCCCCAATCCTACGAGCAGTACTTC. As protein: CASSVVPQSYEQYF.

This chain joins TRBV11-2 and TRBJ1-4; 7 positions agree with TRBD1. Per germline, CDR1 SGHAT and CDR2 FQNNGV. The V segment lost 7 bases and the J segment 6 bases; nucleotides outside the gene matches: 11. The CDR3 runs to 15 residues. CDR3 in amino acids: CASTIGDRDYEKLFF. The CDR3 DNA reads TGTGCCAGCACCATCGGGGACAGAGATTATGAAAAACTGTTTTTT.

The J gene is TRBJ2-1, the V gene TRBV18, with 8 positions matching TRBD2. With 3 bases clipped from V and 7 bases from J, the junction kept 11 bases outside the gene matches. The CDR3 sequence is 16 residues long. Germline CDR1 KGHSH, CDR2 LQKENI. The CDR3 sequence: CASSPRGEAGENEQFF. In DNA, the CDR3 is TGTGCCAGCTCACCCCGGGGGGAAGCGGGAGAAAATGAGCAGTTCTTC.

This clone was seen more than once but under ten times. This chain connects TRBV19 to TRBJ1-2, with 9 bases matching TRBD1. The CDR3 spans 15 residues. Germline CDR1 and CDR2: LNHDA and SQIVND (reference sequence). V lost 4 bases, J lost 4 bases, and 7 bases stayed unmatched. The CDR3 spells CASSNTGTGPYGYTF. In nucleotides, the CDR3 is TGTGCCAGTAGTAATACCGGGACAGGGCCCTATGGCTACACCTTC.

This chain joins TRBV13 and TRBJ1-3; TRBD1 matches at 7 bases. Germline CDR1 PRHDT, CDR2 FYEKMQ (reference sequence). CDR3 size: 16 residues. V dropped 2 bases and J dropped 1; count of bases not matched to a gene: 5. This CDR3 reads CASSLWLQGSGNTIYF. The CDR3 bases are TGTGCCAGCAGCTTATGGCTACAGGGGTCTGGAAACACCATATATTTT.

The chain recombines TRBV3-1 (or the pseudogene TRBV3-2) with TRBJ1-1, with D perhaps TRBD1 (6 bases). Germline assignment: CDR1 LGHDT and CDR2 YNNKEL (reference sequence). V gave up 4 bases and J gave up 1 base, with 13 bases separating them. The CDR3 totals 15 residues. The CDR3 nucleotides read TGTGCCAGCAGCCCCCAACAGGGCCCGAACACTGAAGCTTTCTTT. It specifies CASSPQQGPNTEAFF.

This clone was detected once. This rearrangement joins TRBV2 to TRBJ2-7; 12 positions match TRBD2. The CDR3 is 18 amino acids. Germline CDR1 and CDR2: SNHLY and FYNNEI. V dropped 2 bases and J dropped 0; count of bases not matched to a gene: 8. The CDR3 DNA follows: TGTGCCAGCAGTGAACAGGGGACTAGCGGGTGGAGCTCCTACGAGCAGTACTTC. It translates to CASSEQGTSGWSSYEQYF.

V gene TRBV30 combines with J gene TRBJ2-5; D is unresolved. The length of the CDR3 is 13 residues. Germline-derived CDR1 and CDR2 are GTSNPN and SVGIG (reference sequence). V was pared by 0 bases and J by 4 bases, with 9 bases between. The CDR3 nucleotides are TGTGCCTGGAGTGTAGGTCAAGGAGAGACCCAGTACTTC. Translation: CAWSVGQGETQYF.

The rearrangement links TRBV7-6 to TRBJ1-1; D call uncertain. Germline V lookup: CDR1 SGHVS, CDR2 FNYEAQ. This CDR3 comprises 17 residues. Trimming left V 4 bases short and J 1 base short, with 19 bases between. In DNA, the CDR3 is TGTGCCAGCAGCTCAATTAGGGCCGATATGTGGAACACTGAAGCTTTCTTT. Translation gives CASSSIRADMWNTEAFF.

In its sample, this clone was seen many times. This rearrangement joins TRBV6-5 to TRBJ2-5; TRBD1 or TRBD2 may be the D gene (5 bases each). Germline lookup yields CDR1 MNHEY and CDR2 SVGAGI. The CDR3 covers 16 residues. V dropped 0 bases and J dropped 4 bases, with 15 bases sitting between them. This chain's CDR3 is CASSYSGSGGRETQYF. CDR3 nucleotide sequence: TGTGCCAGCAGTTACTCCGGGTCTGGGGGTCGAGAGACCCAGTACTTC.

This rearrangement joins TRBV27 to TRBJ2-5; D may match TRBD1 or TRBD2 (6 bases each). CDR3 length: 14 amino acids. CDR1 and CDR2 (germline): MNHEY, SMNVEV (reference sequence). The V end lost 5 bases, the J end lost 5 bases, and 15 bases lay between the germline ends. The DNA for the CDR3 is TGTGCCAGCAGTCCAAGGGGGACTGGGGAGACCCAGTACTTC. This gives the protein CASSPRGTGETQYF.

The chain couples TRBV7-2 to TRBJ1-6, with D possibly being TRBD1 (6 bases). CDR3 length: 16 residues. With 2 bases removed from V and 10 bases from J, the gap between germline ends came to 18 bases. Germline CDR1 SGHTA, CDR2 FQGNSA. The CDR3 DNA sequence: TGTGCCAGCAGCTTAATGGGGGGGCCAGGCGACTCACCCCTCCACTTT. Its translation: CASSLMGGPGDSPLHF.

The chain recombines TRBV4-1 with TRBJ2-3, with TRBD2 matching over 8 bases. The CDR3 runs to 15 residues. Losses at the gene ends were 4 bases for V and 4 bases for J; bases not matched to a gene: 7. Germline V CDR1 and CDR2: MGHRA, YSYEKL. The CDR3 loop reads CASSPPAGGSDTQYF. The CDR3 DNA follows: TGCGCCAGCAGCCCTCCGGCGGGGGGTTCAGATACGCAGTATTTT.

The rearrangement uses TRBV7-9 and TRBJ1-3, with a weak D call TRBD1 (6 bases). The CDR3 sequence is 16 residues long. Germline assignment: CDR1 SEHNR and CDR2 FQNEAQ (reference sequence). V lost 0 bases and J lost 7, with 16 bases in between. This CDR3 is CASSLAGDIHPNTIYF. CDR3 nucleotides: TGTGCCAGCAGCTTAGCGGGGGACATTCACCCCAACACCATATATTTT.

The CDR3 loop is CASRTGGSGELFF. The CDR3, as DNA: TGTGCCAGTAGGACAGGGGGGTCCGGGGAGCTGTTTTTT. The J gene is TRBJ2-2, the V gene TRBV19; 9 positions match TRBD1. V dropped 6 bases and J dropped 6; count of bases not matched to a gene: 2. This CDR3 is built from 13 residues. CDR1 is LNHDA and CDR2 is SQIVND in the germline V gene (reference sequence).

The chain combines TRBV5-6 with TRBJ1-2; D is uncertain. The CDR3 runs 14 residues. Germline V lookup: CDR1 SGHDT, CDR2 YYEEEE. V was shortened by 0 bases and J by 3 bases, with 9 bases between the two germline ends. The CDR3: CASSLVPQDYGYTF. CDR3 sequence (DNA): TGTGCCAGCAGCTTGGTCCCCCAGGACTATGGCTACACCTTC.

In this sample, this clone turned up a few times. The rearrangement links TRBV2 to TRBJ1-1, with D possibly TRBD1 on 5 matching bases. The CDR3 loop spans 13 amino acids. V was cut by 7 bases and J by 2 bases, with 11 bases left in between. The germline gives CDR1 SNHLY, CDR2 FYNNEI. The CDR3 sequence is CASTSGTNTEAFF. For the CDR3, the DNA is TGTGCCAGCACCAGCGGGACTAACACTGAAGCTTTCTTT. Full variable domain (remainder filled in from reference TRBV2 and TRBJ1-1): EPEVTQTPSHQVTQMGQEVILRCVPISNHLYFYWYRQILGQKVEFLVSFYNNEISEKSEIFDDQFSVERPDGSNFTLKIRSTKLEDSAMYFCASTSGTNTEAFFGQGTRLTVV.

The CDR3 sequence is CSAIARETQYF. The DNA of the CDR3 is TGCAGTGCTATCGCGAGAGAGACCCAGTACTTC. This chain links TRBV20-1 with TRBJ2-5; no firm D call. Germline V gene lookup returns CDR1 DFQATT and CDR2 SNEGSKA (reference sequence). V gave up 4 bases and J gave up 4 bases, with 7 bases separating them. This CDR3 is built from 11 residues.

CDR3 nucleotide sequence: TGTGCCAGCTCACCATTCCAGGATGTTAGTGGCTACACCTTC. Translated: CASSPFQDVSGYTF. This chain links TRBV18 with TRBJ1-2, with D unresolved. The V gene's germline CDR1 is KGHSH and CDR2 LQKENI. CDR3 length equals 14 residues. V was cut by 2 bases and J by 7 bases, with 14 bases left in between.

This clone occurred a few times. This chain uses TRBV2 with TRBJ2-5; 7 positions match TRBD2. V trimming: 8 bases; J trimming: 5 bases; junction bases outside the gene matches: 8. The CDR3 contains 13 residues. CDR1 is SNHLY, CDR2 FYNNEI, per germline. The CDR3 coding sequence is TGTGCCAGCCGCTTGCGGGAGAGGGAGACCCAGTACTTC. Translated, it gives CASRLRERETQYF.

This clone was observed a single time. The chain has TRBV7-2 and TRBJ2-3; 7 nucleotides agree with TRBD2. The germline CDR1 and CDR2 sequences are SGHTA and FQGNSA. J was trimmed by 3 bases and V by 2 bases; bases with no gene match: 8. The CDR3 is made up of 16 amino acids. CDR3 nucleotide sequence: TGTGCCAGCAGCTTAATCGGCGGGGGTTCTACAGATACGCAGTATTTT. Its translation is CASSLIGGGSTDTQYF.

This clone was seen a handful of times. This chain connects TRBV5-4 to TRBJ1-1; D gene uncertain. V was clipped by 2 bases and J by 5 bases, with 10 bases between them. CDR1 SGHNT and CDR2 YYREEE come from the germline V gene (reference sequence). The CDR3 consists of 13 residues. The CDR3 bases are TGTGCCAGCAGCTTTGTGGGATTGACTGAAGCTTTCTTT. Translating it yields CASSFVGLTEAFF.

CDR3 loop: CASSPLGGGQGMGEQYF. The DNA of the CDR3 is TGTGCCAGCAGCCCCCTGGGGGGGGGACAGGGGATGGGCGAGCAGTACTTC. The chain combines TRBV9 with TRBJ2-7; TRBD1 aligns across 10 bases. The CDR3 is 17 amino acids. With 4 bases clipped from V and 6 bases from J, the junction kept 16 bases outside the gene matches. Germline CDR1 reads SGDLS; CDR2 reads YYNGEE.

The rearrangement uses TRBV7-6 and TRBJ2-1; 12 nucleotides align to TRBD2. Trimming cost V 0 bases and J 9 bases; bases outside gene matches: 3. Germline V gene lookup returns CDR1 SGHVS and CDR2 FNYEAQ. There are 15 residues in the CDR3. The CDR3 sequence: CASSLAGLAGSEQFF. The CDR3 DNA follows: TGTGCCAGCAGCTTAGCGGGACTAGCGGGCTCTGAGCAGTTCTTC. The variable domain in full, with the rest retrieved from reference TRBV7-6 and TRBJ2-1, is GAGVSQSPRYKVTKRGQDVALRCDPISGHVSLYWYRQALGQGPEFLTYFNYEAQQDKSGLPNDRFSAERPEGSISTLTIQRTEQRDSAMYRCASSLAGLAGSEQFFGPGTRLTVL.